The present T cell receptor (beta chain) was sequenced within a study of breast tumors, draining lymph nodes, adjacent tissues (dated by TCRdb to the mid-2010s). Study-wide context: TCR beta repertoires were compared across tumor, adjacent nontumor tissue and axillary lymph nodes obtained from breast cancer patients. The study aimed to assess the relationships and possible T-cell exchange between tumor, surrounding tissue and draining lymph node repertoires in human breast cancer.

Lymph node samples were obtained from the axillary draining lymph nodes of breast cancer patients. The full study reports these points: Tumor T-cell repertoires showed less diversity than lymph node repertoires and more diversity than nontumor tissue repertoires, and tumor T-cell repertoires showed preferential V and J gene usage. The similarity between tumor and nontumor tissue repertoires was significantly greater in luminal-like breast cancer than in basal-like breast cancer. The data were judged consistent with most tumor T cells deriving from the lymph node and then expanding within tumor tissue. Rather than being directly demonstrated, the conclusion that tumor T cells originate in lymph nodes was presented as consistent with a hypothesis.

For sequencing, an Illumina HiSeq 2000 was employed. TCR beta chain libraries were generated by multiplex PCR amplification. The amplified TCR beta chain products were analyzed by high-throughput sequencing. The public sequencing data were trimmed at Q25 with fastp and processed into clonotypes with MiXCR by TCRdb, which kept only in-frame beta chains. Rows are combined by CDR3 protein, so each entry shows the most common genes and DNA. The sample profile shows over 150,000 distinct CDR3 sequences; roughly 30% of them were found once. The ten largest clones add up to 4% to 5.5% of the sample. This clonotype was seen many times. The antigen it binds to is not known. Per-base qualities were not stored, and no clone one base away is much larger. The sequence derives from a female donor with breast cancer. Some clones in this sample may be carry-over from other donors' samples. Material: axillary lymph node tissue.

The CDR3 region has the sequence CAWADYGAGELFF. The DNA is as follows: TGTGCCTGGGCTGATTACGGTGCCGGGGAGCTGTTTTTT. The rearrangement combines TRBV30 with TRBJ2-2, with an unclear D gene assignment. V sheds 5 bases and J sheds 6 bases, leaving 13 bases between their ends. CDR1 is given as GTSNPN and CDR2 as SVGIG, both from the germline V gene (reference sequence). The CDR3 sequence holds 13 residues, the cysteine and phenylalanine included. Of the read, only the CDR3 DNA is kept; its 39 bases are in frame from base 1. The full variable domain, with segments outside the CDR3 supplied by the reference TRBV30 and TRBJ2-2 proteins, appears as SQTIHQWPATLVQPVGSPLSLECTVEGTSNPNLYWYRQAAGRGLQLLFYSVGIGQISSEVPQNLSASRPQDRQFILSSKKLLLSDSGFYLCAWADYGAGELFFGEGSRLTVL.